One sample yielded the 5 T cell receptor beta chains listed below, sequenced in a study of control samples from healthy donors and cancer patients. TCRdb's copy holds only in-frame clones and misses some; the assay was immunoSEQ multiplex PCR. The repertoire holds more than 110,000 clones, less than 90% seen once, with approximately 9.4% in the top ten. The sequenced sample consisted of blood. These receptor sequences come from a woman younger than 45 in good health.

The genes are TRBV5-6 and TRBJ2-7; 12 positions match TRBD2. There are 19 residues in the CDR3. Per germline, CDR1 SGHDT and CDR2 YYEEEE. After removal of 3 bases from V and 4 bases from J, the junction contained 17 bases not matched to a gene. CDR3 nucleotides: TGTGCCAGCAGCTCACCTAGCGGGAGGGCCAGACCCCTACAGTACGAGCAGTACTTC. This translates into CASSSPSGRARPLQYEQYF. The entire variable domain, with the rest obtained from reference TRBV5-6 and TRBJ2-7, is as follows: DAGVTQSPTHLIKTRGQQVTLRCSPKSGHDTVSWYQQALGQGPQFIFQYYEEEERQRGNFPDRFSGHQFPNYSSELNVNALLLGDSALYLCASSSPSGRARPLQYEQYFGPGTRLTVT.

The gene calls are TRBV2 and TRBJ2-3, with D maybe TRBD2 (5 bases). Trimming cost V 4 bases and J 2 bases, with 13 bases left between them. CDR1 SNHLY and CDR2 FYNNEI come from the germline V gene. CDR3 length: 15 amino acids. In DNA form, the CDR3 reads TGTGCCAGCAGTGCTAGCCTGAGCCTCACAGATACGCAGTATTTT. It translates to CASSASLSLTDTQYF.

The CDR3 here is CSVPSGGGEQYF. The DNA of the CDR3 is TGCAGCGTTCCCTCGGGGGGGGGCGAGCAGTACTTC. The rearrangement uses TRBV29-1 and TRBJ2-7, with 8 bases that match TRBD2. Germline assignment: CDR1 SQVTM and CDR2 ANQGSEA. This CDR3 region has 12 residues. After removal of 5 bases from V and 6 bases from J, the junction contained 6 bases not matched to a gene.

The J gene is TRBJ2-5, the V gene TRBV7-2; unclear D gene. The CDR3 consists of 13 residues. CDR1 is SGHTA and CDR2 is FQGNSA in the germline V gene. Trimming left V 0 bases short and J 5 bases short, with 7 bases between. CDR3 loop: CASSLAATETQYF. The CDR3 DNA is TGTGCCAGCAGCTTAGCGGCCACCGAGACCCAGTACTTC.

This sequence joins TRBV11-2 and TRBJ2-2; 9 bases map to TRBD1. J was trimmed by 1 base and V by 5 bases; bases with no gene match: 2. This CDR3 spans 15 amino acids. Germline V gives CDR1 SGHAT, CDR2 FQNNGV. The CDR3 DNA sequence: TGTGCCAGCAGCCTGGGACAGGGGAACACCGGGGAGCTGTTTTTT. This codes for CASSLGQGNTGELFF. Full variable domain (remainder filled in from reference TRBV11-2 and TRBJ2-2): EAGVAQSPRYKIIEKRQSVAFWCNPISGHATLYWYQQILGQGPKLLIQFQNNGVVDDSQLPKDRFSAERLKGVDSTLKIQPAKLEDSAVYLCASSLGQGNTGELFFGEGSRLTVL.